These 13 T cell receptor beta chains came from one sample sequenced in a study of Graves' ophthalmopathy and Graves' hyperthyroidism. Amplification targeted the TCR beta CDR3 regions, with RNA transcripts as the source material. HTBI primers primed a first-round RT-PCR, and a second-round multiplex PCR followed. One entry per CDR3 protein results from TCRdb running MiXCR on the multiplex PCR reads. The sample holds 350,000 to 450,000 distinct CDR3 sequences, 15% to 20% seen once. The material sequenced was peripheral blood. Source of these receptors: a young woman with Graves' ophthalmopathy.

There are many counts of this clonotype. This chain links TRBV10-3 with TRBJ1-1; 11 bases line up with TRBD1. Trimming removed 9 bases from V and 4 bases from J; junction bases left unmatched: 4. The V gene's germline CDR1 is ENHRY and CDR2 SYGVKD. The CDR3 has 13 residues. The DNA for the CDR3 is TGTGCCATATGGGGACAGGGGGTCACTGAAGCTTTCTTT. Amino acids: CAIWGQGVTEAFF.

This clonotype came up many times. V is TRBV5-6 and J is TRBJ2-7; D is perhaps TRBD2 (6 bases). Germline CDR1 is SGHDT and CDR2 is YYEEEE. This CDR3 is built from 14 residues. V was pared by 4 bases and J by 1 base, with 12 bases between. CDR3 in amino acids: CASSPGLPSYEQYF. CDR3 in DNA: TGTGCCAGCAGCCCGGGACTCCCTTCCTACGAGCAGTACTTC.

Ten or more counts support this clonotype. The chain has TRBV12-3 or TRBV12-4 and TRBJ1-1; D uncertain. The CDR3 extends over 11 amino acids. The germline V and J ends were trimmed by 6 bases and 7 bases, with 9 bases remaining between them. The CDR3 nucleotides read TGTGCCAGCAGCCCGCAGTATGAAGCTTTCTTT. Encoded protein: CASSPQYEAFF.

This clonotype has at least ten counts. The chain recombines TRBV7-8 with TRBJ1-1; D unclear. Germline loops: CDR1 SGHVS, CDR2 FQNEAQ. The CDR3 is 15 residues long. Trimming shortened V by 1 base and J by 4 bases, and 13 bases separated the two germline ends. This chain's CDR3 is CASSLVPVSSTEAFF. In nucleotides, the CDR3 is TGTGCCAGCAGCTTAGTCCCAGTCTCGAGCACTGAAGCTTTCTTT.

This clonotype has ten or more counts. The chain has TRBV6-2 or TRBV6-3 and TRBJ1-5; maybe TRBD1 (5 bases). The CDR3 extends over 18 amino acids. Germline V CDR1 and CDR2: MNHEY, SVGEGT. The V end was cut by 0 bases, the J end by 0 bases, with 15 bases between. The CDR3 region is CASSYSIGRRDSNQPQHF. DNA for the CDR3: TGTGCCAGCAGTTACTCGATCGGTCGCAGGGATAGCAATCAGCCCCAGCATTTT.

In its sample, this clonotype was seen many times. This chain uses TRBV28 with TRBJ1-1, with TRBD1 matching 7 bases. The V gene end was trimmed by 5 bases and the J gene end by 3 bases; junction bases not matched to a gene: 6. This CDR3 comprises 14 residues. Germline assignment: CDR1 MDHEN and CDR2 SYDVKM. Written as DNA, the CDR3 is TGTGCCAGCAGTCCCGACAGGGTAGACACTGAAGCTTTCTTT. Its translation: CASSPDRVDTEAFF. The full variable domain, rest sourced from reference TRBV28 and TRBJ1-1, is DVKVTQSSRYLVKRTGEKVFLECVQDMDHENMFWYRQDPGLGLRLIYFSYDVKMKEKGDIPEGYSVSREKKERFSLILESASTNQTSMYLCASSPDRVDTEAFFGQGTRLTVV.

This clonotype was seen ten or more times. V gene TRBV30 combines with J gene TRBJ1-2; TRBD1 matches 8 bases. With V trimmed by 2 bases and J by 8 bases, 13 bases remained unmatched. This CDR3 region has 15 residues. Germline CDR1 reads GTSNPN; CDR2 reads SVGIG (reference sequence). The CDR3 protein is CAWSLDQGAAKGYTF. CDR3 bases: TGTGCCTGGAGTCTCGACCAGGGGGCGGCTAAAGGCTACACCTTC.

This clonotype came up many times. The rearrangement links TRBV5-4 to TRBJ1-1, with TRBD1 as a possible D gene (6 bases). V was pared by 2 bases and J by 8 bases, with 13 bases between. CDR3 length: 13 residues. In germline, CDR1 is SGHNT, CDR2 YYREEE (reference sequence). CDR3 DNA sequence: TGTGCCAGCAGCTTACCGGCAGGGGCCGAAGCTTTCTTT. Its protein product is CASSLPAGAEAFF.

This clonotype has at least ten counts. The chain has TRBV7-2 and TRBJ2-7; 9 bases are a match to TRBD2. This CDR3 has 15 amino acids. Germline V lookup: CDR1 SGHTA, CDR2 FQGNSA. V was clipped by 1 base and J by 4 bases; unmatched bases: 5. This CDR3 reads CASSLGAGGLYEQYF. CDR3 bases: TGTGCCAGCAGCTTAGGGGCGGGAGGGCTATACGAGCAGTACTTC.

This clonotype was recorded at least ten times. The germline gene is not matched at one end of the junction; a read error may be the cause. This chain joins TRBV20-1 and TRBJ2-7, with 10 nucleotides matching TRBD1. The CDR3 runs to 11 residues. Looked up from germline, CDR1 is DFQATT and CDR2 is SNEGSKA (reference sequence). CDR3 region: CSARVDRGQNF. CDR3 bases: TGCAGTGCTAGGGTAGACAGGGGGCAAAACTTC.

V and J are TRBV19 and TRBJ2-6, with 9 bases matching TRBD1. The CDR3 is made up of 16 amino acids. Germline V CDR1 and CDR2: LNHDA, SQIVND (reference sequence). J lost 0 bases, V lost 6 bases, and 3 bases had no gene match. Here the CDR3 reads CASRRTGDSGANVLTF. The DNA for the CDR3 is TGTGCCAGTAGGCGGACAGGGGACTCTGGGGCCAACGTCCTGACTTTC. The full variable domain, in which reference TRBV19 and TRBJ2-6 provide the parts outside the CDR3, is DGGITQSPKYLFRKEGQNVTLSCEQNLNHDAMYWYRQDPGQGLRLIYYSQIVNDFQKGDIAEGYSVSREKKESFPLTVTSAQKNPTAFYLCASRRTGDSGANVLTFGAGSRLTVL.

This clonotype has ten or more counts. At one of its ends the junction is not consistent with the germline gene, which may arise from a read error. The V gene is TRBV9, the J gene TRBJ1-3; a possible D gene is TRBD1 (6 bases). Germline V CDR1 and CDR2: SGDLS, YYNGEE. The CDR3 is 12 amino acids. The CDR3 coding sequence is TGTGCCAGCAGCGTAGGGATGGACAGCTTGAGTTTT. Translated, it gives CASSVGMDSLSF.

This clonotype was detected only a few times. This chain uses TRBV18 with TRBJ1-5, with D possibly being TRBD1 (5 bases). The CDR3 consists of 13 residues. From germline, CDR1 is KGHSH and CDR2 LQKENI. V gave up 5 bases and J gave up 7 bases, with 12 bases separating them. In DNA form, the CDR3 reads TGTGCCAGCTCATCGGGACCCCAGCAGCCCCAGCATTTT. The encoded protein is CASSSGPQQPQHF. The whole variable domain, remainder taken from reference TRBV18 and TRBJ1-5, is NAGVMQNPRHLVRRRGQEARLRCSPMKGHSHVYWYRQLPEEGLKFMVYLQKENIIDESGMPKERFSAEFPKEGPSILRIQQVVRGDSAAYFCASSSGPQQPQHFGDGTRLSIL.